The subject of this entry is one T cell receptor beta chain. What it binds is unknown. These data belong to a study of graft-versus-host responses after intestinal transplantation. Measured with immunoSEQ multiplex PCR; TCRdb has only the in-frame clones, and not every one. In the table there are over 120,000 clones, 80% to 95% of which are singletons. The germline CDR1 and CDR2 sequences are SGHRS and YFSETQ. The CDR3 has 14 amino acids. With V trimmed by 3 bases and J by 2 bases, 0 bases remained unmatched. The genes are TRBV5-1 and TRBJ1-5; 9 positions agree with TRBD1. The receptor was derived from a human donor who received an intestinal transplant. Sequencing was performed on unstimulated CD4+ T cells sorted from spleen or lymph node cells, taken before intestinal transplant. The CDR3 nucleotides are TGCGCCAGCAGCTGGACAGGGGGCAATCAGCCCCAGCATTTT. Protein sequence: CASSWTGGNQPQHF.